The sequence of this TCR beta chain was determined in a study of T cells in Graves' hyperthyroidism and ophthalmopathy. The CDR3 regions of TCR beta were amplified from RNA transcripts. TCR CDR3 underwent first-round RT-PCR with the HTBI primer set. TCRdb itself ran the multiplex PCR reads through MiXCR, one entry per CDR3 protein. The table lists about 400,000 distinct CDR3 sequences, roughly 25% of them singletons. In this sample, this clonotype turned up many times. The antigen is undetermined. The CDR3 extends over 15 amino acids. V was trimmed by 0 bases and J by 1 base, leaving 7 bases between them. Germline CDR1 is LGHDT and CDR2 is YNNKEL (reference sequence). Study-wide results and caveats: The blood repertoire included most of the expanded thyroid clonotypes above 0.001. Ophthalmopathy and stable hyperthyroidism were separated by a 13 V-J model.

Sequenced input: blood. The TCR comes from a man aged 50 or older with Graves' hyperthyroidism. The rearrangement uses TRBV3-1 and TRBJ1-5; D remains ambiguous. The CDR3 nucleotides read TGTGCCAGCAGCCAAGATGCCCGAAGCAATCAGCCCCAGCATTTT. Translated, it gives CASSQDARSNQPQHF.